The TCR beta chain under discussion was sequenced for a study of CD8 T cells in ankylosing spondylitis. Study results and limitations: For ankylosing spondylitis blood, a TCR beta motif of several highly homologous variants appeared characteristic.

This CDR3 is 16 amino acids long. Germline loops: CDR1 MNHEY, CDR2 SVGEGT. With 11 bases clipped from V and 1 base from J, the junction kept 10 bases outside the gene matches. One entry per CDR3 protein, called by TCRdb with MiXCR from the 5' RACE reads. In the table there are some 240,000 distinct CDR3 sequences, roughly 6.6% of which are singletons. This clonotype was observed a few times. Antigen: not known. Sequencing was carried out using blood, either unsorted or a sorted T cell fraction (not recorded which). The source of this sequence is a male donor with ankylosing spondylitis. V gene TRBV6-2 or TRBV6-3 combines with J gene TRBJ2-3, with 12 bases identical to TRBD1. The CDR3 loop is CALLGDRGRGTDTQYF. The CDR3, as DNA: TGTGCCCTTCTCGGGGACAGGGGGCGCGGCACAGATACGCAGTATTTT.